This T cell receptor (beta chain) was sequenced during a study of CD8 T cells in Susac syndrome. V lost 4 bases to trimming and J lost 5 bases, with 13 bases between them. This CDR3 contains 14 residues. From germline, CDR1 is SGHDN and CDR2 FVKESK. Reverse transcription of 0.5 to 1 ug RNA was carried out with random hexamers. TCRdb reanalysed the immunoSEQ multiplex PCR reads using MiXCR and keeps one entry per CDR3 protein. Seen here are around 130,000 distinct CDR3 sequences, around nine tenths observed once, and the top ten hold about 0.25%. This rearrangement joins TRBV14 to TRBJ2-3, with D perhaps TRBD1 (6 bases). Source material: CD8+ T cells from PBMCs. This TCR was sampled from a human donor with multiple sclerosis. The DNA for the CDR3 is TGTGCCAGCAGCCTATGGACAGAAGGAGATACGCAGTATTTT. This sequence encodes CASSLWTEGDTQYF.